The following is a TCR beta chain sequence with its context. The data stem from a study of control samples from healthy donors and cancer patients. Clones were read by immunoSEQ multiplex PCR, and TCRdb kept only the in-frame ones, dropping some. The table has under 95,000 clones, 91% seen once. This CDR3 region has 12 residues. Germline V gene sequence: CDR1 SNHLY, CDR2 FYNNEI. V lost 2 bases, J lost 6 bases, and 6 bases lay in between. The material sequenced was blood. The J gene is TRBJ2-3, the V gene TRBV2, with a tentative D call TRBD2 (5 bases). The sequence came from a woman in her twenties or thirties in good health. The CDR3 DNA reads TGTGCCAGCAGTGAACGAGGGGATACGCAGTATTTT. This gives the protein CASSERGDTQYF.